Presented here are 30 T cell receptor beta chains from one specimen sequenced in a study of blood T cells in healthy people across ages. Sample-barcoded 5' priming and a J-beta primer mix drove a second PCR of about 7 to 12 cycles. MiXCR was run by TCRdb on the 5' RACE reads, yielding one entry per CDR3 protein. The sample holds over 700,000 distinct CDR3 sequences, around 25% seen once. The same data also went into a second study, on T cells of mothers and their children.

The source material was blood. The receptors originated from a boy under 18 in good health.

This clonotype was recorded a few times. V and J are TRBV10-3 and TRBJ1-1, with 7 bases fitting TRBD1. The V segment lost 6 bases and the J segment 7 bases; nucleotides outside the gene matches: 5. CDR3 length: 12 residues. Looked up from germline, CDR1 is ENHRY and CDR2 is SYGVKD. This chain's CDR3 is CAISQTGDEAFF. CDR3 nucleotide sequence: TGTGCCATCAGCCAAACAGGGGATGAAGCTTTCTTT.

In this sample, this clonotype turned up a few times. The genes are TRBV27 and TRBJ2-7, with D perhaps given as TRBD1 or TRBD2 (5 bases each). The length of the CDR3 is 15 residues. Trimming left V 6 bases short and J 2 bases short, with 17 bases between. The germline V gene encodes CDR1 MNHEY and CDR2 SMNVEV (reference sequence). CDR3 coding DNA: TGTGCCAGCAGCCGAACCGGGACGAATGCCTACGAGCAGTACTTC. Translation gives CASSRTGTNAYEQYF.

The CDR3 spells CATSNRAQAFF. The CDR3 region has the DNA TGTGCCACCAGTAACAGGGCCCAAGCTTTCTTT. The rearrangement uses TRBV24-1 and TRBJ1-1; tentatively, D is TRBD1 (6 bases). Germline CDR1 reads KGHDR; CDR2 reads SFDVKD. This CDR3 region has 11 residues. The V and J ends lost 6 bases and 9 bases respectively, with 10 bases between them.

There are a few counts of this clonotype. The chain carries TRBV6-5 and TRBJ2-4, with 8 positions matching TRBD1. Unmatched junction bases numbered 4, after V lost 4 bases and J lost 2 bases. The CDR3 sequence is 15 residues long. Germline loops: CDR1 MNHEY, CDR2 SVGAGI. The CDR3: CASSSTGGSKNIQYF. The CDR3 DNA is TGTGCCAGCAGTTCCACAGGGGGATCCAAAAACATTCAGTACTTC.

The rearrangement links TRBV12-3 or TRBV12-4 to TRBJ2-4, with 14 positions matching TRBD2. The CDR3 is 15 residues long. Losses at the gene ends were 7 bases for V and 8 bases for J; bases not matched to a gene: 7. CDR3 region: CASKTSGRVPDIQYF. CDR3 DNA: TGTGCCAGCAAGACTAGCGGGAGGGTTCCGGACATTCAGTACTTC.

The chain couples TRBV5-1 to TRBJ2-1, with D perhaps matching TRBD2 (5 bases). This CDR3 is built from 13 residues. The germline gives CDR1 SGHRS, CDR2 YFSETQ. V dropped 6 bases and J dropped 2 bases, with 9 bases sitting between them. DNA of the CDR3: TGCGCCAGCAACCCCGGGACCTACAATGAGCAGTTCTTC. Residues: CASNPGTYNEQFF.

This chain uses TRBV5-6 with TRBJ2-5; tentative D call: TRBD1 (6 bases). Judging by the DNA end, TRBJ2-1 fits better; the J call may be wrong. The CDR3 has 15 residues. Looked up from germline, CDR1 is SGHDT and CDR2 is YYEEEE. The DNA for the CDR3 is TGTGCCAGCAGCTTGGCGTCAGGGAGACAGGATGAGCAGTTCTTC. This codes for CASSLASGRQDEQFF.

The J gene is TRBJ2-7, the V gene TRBV4-2; 10 bases match TRBD2. There are 14 residues in the CDR3. CDR1 LGHNA and CDR2 YNFKEQ come from the germline V gene. The ends lost 3 bases at V and 3 bases at J; junction bases unmatched: 2. The CDR3 nucleotides are TGTGCCAGCAGCCATGGACTAGCGGACTACGAGCAGTACTTC. Translated, it gives CASSHGLADYEQYF.

The chain employs TRBV10-2 and TRBJ2-7; 9 bases align to TRBD2. Trimming removed 3 bases from V and 5 bases from J; junction bases left unmatched: 14. CDR1 WSHSY and CDR2 SAAADI come from the germline V gene. This CDR3 contains 17 residues. The CDR3 region has the DNA TGCGCCAGCAGTGATGCCTCTTTGCGGGAGGGCATGGACGAGCAGTACTTC. Translated, it gives CASSDASLREGMDEQYF.

CDR3 protein: CASRTPGQGSYEQYF. CDR3 in DNA: TGTGCCAGCCGAACCCCCGGACAGGGCTCCTACGAGCAGTACTTC. The chain employs TRBV28 and TRBJ2-7; the match to TRBD1 covers 8 bases. Germline loops: CDR1 MDHEN, CDR2 SYDVKM. The junction had 9 bases not matched to a gene; V was cut back by 8 bases and J by 0 bases. This CDR3 is built from 15 residues.

The chain carries TRBV9 and TRBJ2-5; TRBD2 aligns across 13 bases. Germline V lookup: CDR1 SGDLS, CDR2 YYNGEE. Trimming took 3 bases from V and 4 from J; bases not matched to a gene: 6. This CDR3 has 16 residues. In DNA form, the CDR3 reads TGTGCCAGCAGCGACCGACTAGCGGGAGGCCCAGAGACCCAGTACTTC. This gives the protein CASSDRLAGGPETQYF.

The genes are TRBV20-1 and TRBJ2-5; D unclear. The assigned J gene may be wrong: the sequence end matches TRBJ2-7 better. There are 11 residues in the CDR3. Germline loops: CDR1 DFQATT, CDR2 SNEGSKA (reference sequence). CDR3 sequence reads: CSARITSEQYF. CDR3 coding DNA: TGCAGTGCTAGGATTACAAGCGAGCAGTACTTC.

This clonotype was observed a few times. This chain links TRBV20-1 with TRBJ2-5; 14 nucleotides agree with TRBD2. This CDR3 is 16 amino acids long. J gave up 5 bases and V 5 bases, and 10 bases lay outside the gene matches. Germline CDR1 DFQATT, CDR2 SNEGSKA (reference sequence). The CDR3 DNA follows: TGCAGTGCTGAGTGGGGACTAGCGGGAGCAGGGGAGACCCAGTACTTC. Protein product: CSAEWGLAGAGETQYF.

For this clonotype: At one end the junction does not follow the germline gene, possibly because of a read error. The rearrangement joins TRBV3-1 to TRBJ2-7; D may match TRBD1 or TRBD2 (6 bases each). CDR1 and CDR2 from the germline V gene are LGHDT and YNNKEL (reference sequence). CDR3 length: 16 amino acids. The CDR3 DNA reads as TGTGCCAGCAGCCAAGAAAGGAGGGGGACCCACTACGAGCGGTACTTC. Its protein product is CASSQERRGTHYERYF.

The chain carries TRBV9 and TRBJ2-3; TRBD2 matches 8 bases. This CDR3 region has 15 residues. The germline CDR1 and CDR2 sequences are SGDLS and YYNGEE. Trimming took 3 bases from V and 2 from J; bases not matched to a gene: 5. The CDR3 sequence is CASSASGLVTDTQYF. The DNA of the CDR3 is TGTGCCAGCAGCGCCTCGGGACTAGTCACAGATACGCAGTATTTT.

V gene TRBV12-3 or TRBV12-4 combines with J gene TRBJ2-5; 9 positions match TRBD1. The end of the DNA fits TRBJ2-1 better, so the J call may be wrong. This CDR3 comprises 15 residues. As DNA, the CDR3 is TGTGCCAGCAGTTCGGAGGGGACAGGGCAGAATGAGCAGTTCTTC. Its translation: CASSSEGTGQNEQFF.

V is TRBV20-1 and J is TRBJ1-2; 8 bases fit TRBD1. Germline V gene lookup returns CDR1 DFQATT and CDR2 SNEGSKA (reference sequence). V dropped 3 bases and J dropped 8; count of bases not matched to a gene: 29. CDR3 length equals 20 residues. CDR3 loop: CSARGRAGIPGQAGIWGYTF. The CDR3 region has the DNA TGCAGTGCTAGGGGACGAGCGGGCATACCGGGACAGGCTGGAATTTGGGGCTACACCTTC.

This clonotype has only a few counts. DNA of the CDR3: TGCGCCAGCAGCCAAGCGACGAGTCCTCGGCAGACCCAGTACTTC. Amino acids: CASSQATSPRQTQYF. The chain couples TRBV4-1 to TRBJ2-5; D remains unclear. The germline CDR1 and CDR2 sequences are MGHRA and YSYEKL. V was pared by 1 base and J by 6 bases, with 15 bases between. This CDR3 region has 15 residues.

This clonotype was found a few times. V is TRBV6-6 and J is TRBJ2-3; 7 bases align to TRBD1. The CDR3 length is 13 residues. CDR1 and CDR2 (germline): MNHNY, SVGAGI (reference sequence). V shed 6 bases and J 6 bases; nucleotides not matched to a gene: 6. CDR3 residues: CASRRTGVDTQYF. In nucleotides, the CDR3 is TGTGCCAGCAGGCGTACAGGGGTCGATACGCAGTATTTT.

The V gene is TRBV20-1, the J gene TRBJ2-7; D call uncertain. This CDR3 contains 13 residues. V lost 5 bases to trimming and J lost 2 bases, with 13 bases between them. Germline V lookup: CDR1 DFQATT, CDR2 SNEGSKA (reference sequence). In nucleotides, the CDR3 is TGCAGTGCTCGGACCGGGTCCCCCTACGAGCAGTACTTC. Its protein product is CSARTGSPYEQYF.

The rearrangement links TRBV7-2 to TRBJ2-3; 12 positions agree with TRBD2. V shed 5 bases and J 0 bases; nucleotides not matched to a gene: 12. CDR1 and CDR2 from the germline V gene are SGHTA and FQGNSA. This CDR3 is 19 amino acids long. The CDR3 loop reads CASSQGDRGLAGSTDTQYF. The CDR3 DNA reads TGTGCCAGCAGCCAGGGGGACCGGGGACTAGCGGGTAGCACAGATACGCAGTATTTT.

The V and J genes are TRBV12-3 or TRBV12-4 and TRBJ2-5; D unresolved. This CDR3 is built from 15 residues. V was clipped by 4 bases and J by 1 base, with 13 bases between them. The DNA for the CDR3 is TGTGCCAGCAGTTCACTCGTCATGGGCCAAGAGACCCAGTACTTC. Its translation: CASSSLVMGQETQYF.

The chain couples TRBV29-1 to TRBJ2-7; 8 bases match TRBD1. The CDR3 sequence is 12 residues long. Germline CDR1 SQVTM, CDR2 ANQGSEA. The V and J ends lost 6 bases and 6 bases, in that order; junction bases with no gene match: 7. The DNA of the CDR3 is TGCAGCGTGGGGAGGACAGGGATCGAGCAGTACTTC. This sequence encodes CSVGRTGIEQYF.

In this sample, this clonotype turned up a few times. V gene TRBV29-1 combines with J gene TRBJ2-3, with TRBD2 identical over 9 bases. This CDR3 has 18 amino acids. From germline, CDR1 is SQVTM and CDR2 ANQGSEA. V lost 0 bases to trimming and J lost 0 bases; unmatched junction nucleotides: 10. CDR3 in DNA: TGCAGCGTTGAAGATGTGCTAGCGGGGAGTACTAGCACAGATACGCAGTATTTT. It yields the protein CSVEDVLAGSTSTDTQYF.

Note on this clonotype: Mismatch with germline at one junction end may stem from a read error. The chain couples TRBV12-3 or TRBV12-4 to TRBJ2-2; tentatively, D is TRBD1 or TRBD2 (5 bases each). The CDR3 spans 16 residues. In nucleotides, the CDR3 is TGTGCCAGCAAAAAGATTGGCCATGAGGACACCGGGGAGCCGTTTTTT. As protein: CASKKIGHEDTGEPFF.

The chain links TRBV6-6 to TRBJ2-1; 14 bases agree with TRBD2. The V segment lost 6 bases and the J segment 6 bases; nucleotides outside the gene matches: 7. The CDR3 consists of 16 residues. The germline CDR1 and CDR2 sequences are MNHNY and SVGAGI (reference sequence). The CDR3 loop is CASRSSGTSGGNEQFF. As DNA, the CDR3 is TGTGCCAGCAGGTCCTCCGGGACTAGCGGGGGCAATGAGCAGTTCTTC.

The chain recombines TRBV4-3 with TRBJ1-2, with 7 bases matching TRBD1. The J segment lost 8 bases and the V segment lost 1 base, leaving 10 bases of the junction unmatched. Germline V gene lookup returns CDR1 LGHNA and CDR2 YSLEER. The CDR3 loop spans 15 amino acids. Written as DNA, the CDR3 is TGCGCCAGCAGCCAAGGACAGGGAAATTGGGGGGGCTACACCTTC. This gives the protein CASSQGQGNWGGYTF.

V usage is TRBV20-1 and J usage is TRBJ2-5; D not certain. The J call may be in error: the DNA end matches TRBJ2-7 better. The germline gives CDR1 DFQATT, CDR2 SNEGSKA (reference sequence). The CDR3 is made up of 14 amino acids. The CDR3 nucleotides read TGCAGTGCTAGGGACGTAGCAGCACCCTACGAGCAGTACTTC. Protein product: CSARDVAAPYEQYF.

In its sample, this clonotype was seen a few times. This chain uses TRBV5-1 with TRBJ2-5; D might be TRBD1 (6 bases). Trimming removed 0 bases from V and 4 bases from J, with 13 bases in between. This CDR3 has 15 amino acids. Germline values: CDR1 SGHRS, CDR2 YFSETQ. This CDR3 is CASSLEGGLGETQYF. CDR3 coding DNA: TGCGCCAGCAGCTTGGAAGGGGGTTTGGGAGAGACCCAGTACTTC.

Comments on this clonotype: A junction end diverges from the germline sequence, so it may reflect a read error. This sequence joins TRBV9 and TRBJ2-5; D might be TRBD1 or TRBD2, each matching 5 bases. In germline, CDR1 is SGDLS, CDR2 YYNGEE. CDR3 length: 14 residues. The CDR3, as DNA: TGTGCCAGCAGCGTAGATGGGGGAGTAGAGACCCAGTGCTTC. Translation gives CASSVDGGVETQCF.